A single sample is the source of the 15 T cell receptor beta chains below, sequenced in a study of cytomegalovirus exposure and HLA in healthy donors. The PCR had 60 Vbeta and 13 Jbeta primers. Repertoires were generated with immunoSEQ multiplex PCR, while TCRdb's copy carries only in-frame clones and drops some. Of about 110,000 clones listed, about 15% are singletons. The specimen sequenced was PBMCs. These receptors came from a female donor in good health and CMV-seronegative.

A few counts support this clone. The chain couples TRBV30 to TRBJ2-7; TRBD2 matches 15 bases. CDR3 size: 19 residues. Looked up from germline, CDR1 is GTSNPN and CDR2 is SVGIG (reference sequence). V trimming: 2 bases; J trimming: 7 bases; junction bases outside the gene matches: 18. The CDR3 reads CAWSPIRTSGRENPREQYF. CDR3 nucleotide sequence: TGTGCCTGGAGTCCAATCCGGACTAGCGGGAGGGAAAACCCTAGAGAGCAGTACTTC.

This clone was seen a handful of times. In nucleotides, the CDR3 is TGTGCCAGCAACTTAATCGGGGGCACTGAAGCTTTCTTT. Protein product: CASNLIGGTEAFF. V usage is TRBV28 and J usage is TRBJ1-1, with D perhaps TRBD1 (5 bases). V lost 7 bases to trimming and J lost 4 bases, with 13 bases between them. CDR1 and CDR2 from the germline V gene are MDHEN and SYDVKM. CDR3 length: 13 amino acids.

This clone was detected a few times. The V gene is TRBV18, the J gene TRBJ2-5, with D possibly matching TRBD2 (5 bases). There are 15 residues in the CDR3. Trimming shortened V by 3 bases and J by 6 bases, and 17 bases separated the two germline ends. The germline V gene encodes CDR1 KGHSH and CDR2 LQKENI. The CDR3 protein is CASSPGDLAGQTQYF. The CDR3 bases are TGTGCCAGCTCACCGGGTGATCTAGCTGGTCAGACCCAGTACTTC.

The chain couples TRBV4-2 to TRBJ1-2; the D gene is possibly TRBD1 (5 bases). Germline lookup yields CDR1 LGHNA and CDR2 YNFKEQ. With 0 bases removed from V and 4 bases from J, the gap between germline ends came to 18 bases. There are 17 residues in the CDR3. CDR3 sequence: CASSQDVGGSGAYGYTF. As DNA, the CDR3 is TGTGCCAGCAGCCAAGATGTCGGAGGTAGCGGGGCCTATGGCTACACCTTC.

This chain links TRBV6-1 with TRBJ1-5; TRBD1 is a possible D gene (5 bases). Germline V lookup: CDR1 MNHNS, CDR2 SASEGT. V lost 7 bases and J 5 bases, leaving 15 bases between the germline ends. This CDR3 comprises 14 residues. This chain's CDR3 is CASTTAQGDQPQHF. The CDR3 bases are TGTGCCAGCACCACAGCTCAGGGTGATCAGCCCCAGCATTTT.

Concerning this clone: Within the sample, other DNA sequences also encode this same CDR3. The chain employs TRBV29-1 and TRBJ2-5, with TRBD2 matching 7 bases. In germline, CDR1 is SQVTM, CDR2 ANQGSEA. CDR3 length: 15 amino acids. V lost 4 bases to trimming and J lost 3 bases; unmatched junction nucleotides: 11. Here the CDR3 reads CSVVRTAGVKETQYF. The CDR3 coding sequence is TGCAGCGTTGTTCGTACGGCGGGGGTTAAAGAGACCCAGTACTTC.

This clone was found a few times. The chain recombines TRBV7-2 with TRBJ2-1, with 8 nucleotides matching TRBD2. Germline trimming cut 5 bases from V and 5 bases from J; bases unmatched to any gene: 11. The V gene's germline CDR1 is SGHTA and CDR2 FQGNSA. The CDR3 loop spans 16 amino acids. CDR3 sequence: CASSGWGSGGNNEQFF. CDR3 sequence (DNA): TGTGCCAGCAGCGGGTGGGGTTCGGGGGGGAACAATGAGCAGTTCTTC.

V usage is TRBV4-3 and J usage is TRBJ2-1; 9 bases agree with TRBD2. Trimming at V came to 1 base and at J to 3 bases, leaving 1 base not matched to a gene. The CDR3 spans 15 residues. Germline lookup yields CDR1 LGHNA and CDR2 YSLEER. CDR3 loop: CASSQGSGSYNEQFF. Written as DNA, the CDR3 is TGCGCCAGCAGCCAAGGTAGCGGGAGCTACAATGAGCAGTTCTTC.

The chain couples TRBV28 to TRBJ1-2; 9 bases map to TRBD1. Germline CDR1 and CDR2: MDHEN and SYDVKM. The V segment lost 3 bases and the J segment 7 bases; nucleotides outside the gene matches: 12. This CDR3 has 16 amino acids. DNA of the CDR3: TGTGCCAGCAGTTTCGGGACAGGGAAGAATCATTTTGGCTACACCTTC. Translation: CASSFGTGKNHFGYTF.

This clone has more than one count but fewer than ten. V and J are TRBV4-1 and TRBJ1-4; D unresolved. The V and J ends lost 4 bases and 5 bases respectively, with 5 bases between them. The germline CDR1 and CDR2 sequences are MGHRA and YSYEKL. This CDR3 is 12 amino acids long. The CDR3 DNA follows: TGCGCCAGCAGCCGTAGCAATGAAAAACTGTTTTTT. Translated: CASSRSNEKLFF.

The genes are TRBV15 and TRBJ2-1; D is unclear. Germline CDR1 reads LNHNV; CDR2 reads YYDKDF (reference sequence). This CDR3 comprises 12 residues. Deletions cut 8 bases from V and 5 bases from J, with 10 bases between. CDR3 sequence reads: CATGEYDNEQFF. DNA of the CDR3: TGTGCCACCGGAGAGTACGACAATGAGCAGTTCTTC.

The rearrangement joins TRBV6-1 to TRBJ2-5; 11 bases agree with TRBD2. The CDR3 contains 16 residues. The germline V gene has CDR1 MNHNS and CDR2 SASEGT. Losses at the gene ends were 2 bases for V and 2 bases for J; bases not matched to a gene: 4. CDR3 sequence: CASSEWLAGGQETQYF. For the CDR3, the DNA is TGTGCCAGCAGTGAATGGTTAGCGGGGGGGCAAGAGACCCAGTACTTC.

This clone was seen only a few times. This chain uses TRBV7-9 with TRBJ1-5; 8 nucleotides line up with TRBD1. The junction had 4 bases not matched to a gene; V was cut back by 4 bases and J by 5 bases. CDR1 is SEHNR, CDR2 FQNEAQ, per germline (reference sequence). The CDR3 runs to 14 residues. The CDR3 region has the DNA TGTGCCAGCAGCTCGCAGGGGGCCCATCAGCCCCAGCATTTT. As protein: CASSSQGAHQPQHF.

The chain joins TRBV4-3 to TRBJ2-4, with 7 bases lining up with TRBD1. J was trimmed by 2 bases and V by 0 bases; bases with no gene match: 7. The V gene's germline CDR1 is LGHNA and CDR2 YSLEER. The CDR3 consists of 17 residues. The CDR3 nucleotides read TGCGCCAGCAGCCAAGAGTCACAGGGGATAACCAAAAACATTCAGTACTTC. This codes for CASSQESQGITKNIQYF.

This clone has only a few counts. CDR3 region: CASSQDRQATNTEAFF. DNA of the CDR3: TGCGCCAGCAGCCAAGACCGACAGGCCACGAACACTGAAGCTTTCTTT. The chain has TRBV4-3 and TRBJ1-1; a weak D match, TRBD1 (6 bases). Trimming pared 0 bases from V and 1 base from J, leaving 12 bases between. Germline values: CDR1 LGHNA, CDR2 YSLEER. The CDR3 is made up of 16 amino acids.